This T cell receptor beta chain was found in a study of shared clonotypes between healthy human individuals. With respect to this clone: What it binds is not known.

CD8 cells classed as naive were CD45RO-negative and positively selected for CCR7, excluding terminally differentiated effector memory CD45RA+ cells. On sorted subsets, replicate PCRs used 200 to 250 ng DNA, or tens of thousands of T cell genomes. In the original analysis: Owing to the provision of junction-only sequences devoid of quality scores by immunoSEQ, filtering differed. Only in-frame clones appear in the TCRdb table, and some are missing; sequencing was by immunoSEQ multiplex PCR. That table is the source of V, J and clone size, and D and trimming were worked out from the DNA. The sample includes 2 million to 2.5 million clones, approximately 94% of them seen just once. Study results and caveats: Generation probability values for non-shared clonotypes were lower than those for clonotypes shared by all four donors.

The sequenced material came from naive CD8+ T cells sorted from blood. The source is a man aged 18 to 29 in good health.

CDR3 sequence (DNA): TGTGCCAGCAACCTCGCGGGACTAGCGGGGGTTGCCACCGGGGAGCTGTTTTTT. It translates to CASNLAGLAGVATGELFF. This chain connects TRBV7-2 to TRBJ2-2; 14 bases map to TRBD2. This CDR3 comprises 18 residues. The V segment lost 7 bases and the J segment 4 bases; nucleotides outside the gene matches: 11. The germline V gene encodes CDR1 SGHTA and CDR2 FQGNSA.